The 9 T cell receptor beta chains listed next were all sequenced from one sample in a study of blood T cell repertoires in COVID-19. This table comes from immunoSEQ multiplex PCR, and its TCRdb copy is limited to in-frame clones, with some not included. In the table there are approximately 220,000 clones, around 87% of which are singletons. Source material: PBMCs or T cells enriched from blood (not recorded which). Every receptor here comes from a man aged 30 to 45 who had been exposed to COVID-19.

This clone was counted between two and nine times. The chain combines TRBV19 with TRBJ2-2; possible D gene TRBD2, 5 bases. The CDR3 length is 14 residues. V was pared by 4 bases and J by 4 bases, with 10 bases between. The germline V gene has CDR1 LNHDA and CDR2 SQIVND (reference sequence). This CDR3 is CASSRGWATGELFF. CDR3 DNA sequence: TGTGCCAGTAGTAGAGGGTGGGCCACCGGGGAGCTGTTTTTT. Drawing the rest from reference TRBV19 and TRBJ2-2, the complete variable domain is DGGITQSPKYLFRKEGQNVTLSCEQNLNHDAMYWYRQDPGQGLRLIYYSQIVNDFQKGDIAEGYSVSREKKESFPLTVTSAQKNPTAFYLCASSRGWATGELFFGEGSRLTVL.

V usage is TRBV10-3 and J usage is TRBJ1-1; TRBD1 matches 8 bases. The CDR3 length is 14 residues. Trimming cost V 10 bases and J 3 bases; bases outside gene matches: 10. Per germline, CDR1 ENHRY and CDR2 SYGVKD. For the CDR3, the DNA is TGTGCCACCAGCCCAGGGGGCGGGGACACTGAAGCTTTCTTT. This encodes CATSPGGGDTEAFF.

This CDR3 reads CASSQQRGGNQPQHF. CDR3 DNA sequence: TGTGCCAGCAGTCAACAGCGGGGGGGCAATCAGCCCCAGCATTTT. This rearrangement joins TRBV6-5 to TRBJ1-5, with a possible D match to TRBD1 (5 bases). CDR1 is MNHEY, CDR2 SVGAGI, per germline. The CDR3 extends over 15 amino acids. Trimming shortened V by 5 bases and J by 2 bases, and 13 bases separated the two germline ends.

This chain joins TRBV27 and TRBJ1-3; D not certain. The CDR3 has 15 amino acids. The germline CDR1 and CDR2 sequences are MNHEY and SMNVEV (reference sequence). The germline V and J ends were trimmed by 5 bases and 8 bases, with 19 bases remaining between them. CDR3 region: CASSRTTPASDTIYF. The CDR3 DNA reads TGTGCCAGCAGTCGGACTACCCCGGCCTCGGACACCATATATTTT.

At least ten counts were recorded for this clone. V gene TRBV19 combines with J gene TRBJ1-5; 9 bases match TRBD1. The trim removed 10 bases at V and 7 bases at J, leaving 11 bases unmatched. Germline CDR1 is LNHDA and CDR2 is SQIVND (reference sequence). The CDR3 length is 14 residues. CDR3 in amino acids: CATVDRGLGQPQHF. The CDR3 DNA reads as TGTGCCACAGTGGACAGGGGATTAGGACAGCCCCAGCATTTT. Drawing the rest from reference TRBV19 and TRBJ1-5, the complete variable domain is DGGITQSPKYLFRKEGQNVTLSCEQNLNHDAMYWYRQDPGQGLRLIYYSQIVNDFQKGDIAEGYSVSREKKESFPLTVTSAQKNPTAFYLCATVDRGLGQPQHFGDGTRLSIL.

The chain links TRBV7-9 to TRBJ1-1; the D gene is possibly TRBD1 (6 bases). From germline, CDR1 is SEHNR and CDR2 FQNEAQ (reference sequence). Trimming stripped 6 bases from V and 3 bases from J, with 11 bases between. The CDR3 length is 13 residues. CDR3 sequence: CASRHQGYTEAFF. The CDR3 DNA follows: TGTGCCAGCAGACATCAGGGGTACACTGAAGCTTTCTTT.

The CDR3 DNA follows: TGCAGCTCCCTGCGGGACAGGGGTTCTACTGAAGCTTTCTTT. Encoded protein: CSSLRDRGSTEAFF. This chain links TRBV29-1 with TRBJ1-1; 10 bases match TRBD1. V lost 8 bases and J lost 5; bases outside the gene matches: 11. The length of the CDR3 is 14 residues. Germline V gives CDR1 SQVTM, CDR2 ANQGSEA.

This clone was recorded only once. The V and J genes are TRBV3-1 (or the pseudogene TRBV3-2) and TRBJ2-1, with 9 nucleotides matching TRBD1. Germline values: CDR1 LGHDT, CDR2 YNNKEL (reference sequence). V gave up 1 base and J gave up 4 bases; unmatched junction bases: 2. CDR3 size: 15 residues. The CDR3 nucleotides read TGTGCCAGCAGCCAAGGGACAGGGGTGTACAATGAGCAGTTCTTC. Protein: CASSQGTGVYNEQFF.

The chain is built from TRBV11-3 and TRBJ2-1; 7 bases map to TRBD2. Losses at the gene ends were 5 bases for V and 0 bases for J; bases not matched to a gene: 4. The germline gives CDR1 SGHNT, CDR2 YENEEA. The CDR3 runs to 15 residues. The chain's CDR3 is CASSPGLVSYNEQFF. The CDR3 region has the DNA TGTGCCAGCAGCCCAGGACTAGTCTCCTACAATGAGCAGTTCTTC. Supplemented by reference TRBV11-3 and TRBJ2-1, the full variable domain reads EAGVVQSPRYKIIEKKQPVAFWCNPISGHNTLYWYLQNLGQGPELLIRYENEEAVDDSQLPKDRFSAERLKGVDSTLKIQPAELGDSAVYLCASSPGLVSYNEQFFGPGTRLTVL.